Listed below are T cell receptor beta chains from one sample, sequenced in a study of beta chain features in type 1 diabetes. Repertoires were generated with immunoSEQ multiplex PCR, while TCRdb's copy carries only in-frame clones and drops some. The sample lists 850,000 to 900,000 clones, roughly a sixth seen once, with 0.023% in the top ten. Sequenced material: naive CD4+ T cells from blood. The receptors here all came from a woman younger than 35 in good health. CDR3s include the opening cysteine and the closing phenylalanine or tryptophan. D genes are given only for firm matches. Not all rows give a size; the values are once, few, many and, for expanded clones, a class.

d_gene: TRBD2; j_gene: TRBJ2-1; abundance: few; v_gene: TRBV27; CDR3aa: CASSSAGGRSNEQFF; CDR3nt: TGTGCCAGCAGTTCCGCGGGAGGAAGGTCGAATGAGCAGTTCTTC
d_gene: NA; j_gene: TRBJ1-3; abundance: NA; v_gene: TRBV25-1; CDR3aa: CASSEFAGAGNTIYF; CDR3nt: TGTGCCAGCAGTGAATTTGCAGGGGCTGGAAACACCATATATTTT
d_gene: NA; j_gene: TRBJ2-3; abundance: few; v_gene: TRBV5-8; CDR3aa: CASSLPPLGIDTQYF; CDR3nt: TGTGCCAGCAGCTTACCCCCCCTCGGAATAGATACGCAGTATTTT
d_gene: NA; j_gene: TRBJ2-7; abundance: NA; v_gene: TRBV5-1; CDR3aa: CASRDDSYEQYF; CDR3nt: TGCGCCAGTAGGGACGACTCCTACGAGCAGTACTTC
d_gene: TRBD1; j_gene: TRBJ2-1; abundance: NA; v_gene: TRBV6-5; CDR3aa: CASSYPGGNEQFF; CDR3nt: TGTGCCAGCAGTTATCCAGGGGGCAATGAGCAGTTCTTC
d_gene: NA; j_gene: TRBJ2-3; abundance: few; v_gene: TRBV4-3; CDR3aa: CASSHTGTSTDTQYF; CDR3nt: TGCGCCAGCAGCCATACAGGAACTAGCACAGATACGCAGTATTTT
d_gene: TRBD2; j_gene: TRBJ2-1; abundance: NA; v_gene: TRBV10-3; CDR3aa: CAISELAGFNEQFF; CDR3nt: TGTGCCATCAGTGAGCTAGCGGGATTCAATGAGCAGTTCTTC
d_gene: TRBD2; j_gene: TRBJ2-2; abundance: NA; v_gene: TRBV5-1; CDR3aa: CASRPTLAGAGELFF; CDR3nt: TGCGCCAGCAGACCGACCCTAGCGGGTGCCGGGGAGCTGTTTTTT
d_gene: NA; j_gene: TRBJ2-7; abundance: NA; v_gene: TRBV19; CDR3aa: CASSTQSRGAYEQYF; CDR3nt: TGTGCCAGTAGTACACAAAGCCGAGGGGCCTACGAGCAGTACTTC
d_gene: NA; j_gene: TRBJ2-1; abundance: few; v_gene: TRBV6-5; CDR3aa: CASSYSGVGVYNEQFF; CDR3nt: TGTGCCAGCAGTTACTCTGGGGTAGGGGTATACAATGAGCAGTTCTTC
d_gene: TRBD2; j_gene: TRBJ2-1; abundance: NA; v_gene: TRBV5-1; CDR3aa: CASSLTSGSYNEQFF; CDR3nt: TGCGCCAGCAGCTTAACTAGCGGCTCCTACAATGAGCAGTTCTTC
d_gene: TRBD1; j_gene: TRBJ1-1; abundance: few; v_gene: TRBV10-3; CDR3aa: CAIRMGQVNTEAFF; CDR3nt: TGTGCCATCAGGATGGGACAGGTGAACACTGAAGCTTTCTTT
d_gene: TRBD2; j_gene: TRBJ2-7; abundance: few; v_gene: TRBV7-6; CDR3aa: CASSRPTSGTYEQYF; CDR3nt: TGTGCCAGCAGCCGCCCGACTAGCGGGACTTACGAGCAGTACTTC
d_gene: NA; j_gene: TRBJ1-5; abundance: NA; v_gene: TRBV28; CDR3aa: CASSYSNQPQHF; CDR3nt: TGTGCCAGCAGTTATAGCAATCAGCCCCAGCATTTT
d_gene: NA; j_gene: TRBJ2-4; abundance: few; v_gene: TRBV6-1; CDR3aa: CASSEEGRTAKNIQYF; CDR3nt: TGTGCCAGCAGTGAAGAAGGCAGAACGGCCAAAAACATTCAGTACTTC
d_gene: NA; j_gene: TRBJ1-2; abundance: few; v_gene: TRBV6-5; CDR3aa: CASRATGLRGYTF; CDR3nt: TGTGCCAGCAGGGCGACAGGCCTGAGGGGCTACACCTTC